This T cell receptor (beta chain) was sequenced for a study of T cell responses to AZD1222 COVID-19 vaccine. Findings of the study overall: At study baseline, merely a handful of AZD1222 recipients were seropositive.

This clone was recorded once. Its antigen is still unknown. CDR1 and CDR2 (germline): SQVTM, ANQGSEA. The CDR3 contains 13 residues. With 6 bases removed from V and 6 bases from J, the gap between germline ends came to 17 bases. Generated by immunoSEQ multiplex PCR, the TCRdb table keeps only in-frame clones and is missing some. The sample holds roughly 97,000 clones, around nine tenths seen once. The rearrangement joins TRBV29-1 to TRBJ1-2; D is perhaps TRBD1 (5 bases). Sequencing was performed on peripheral blood, taken 28 days after the second dose of the MenACWY control vaccine. The receptor's source is an adult who received the MenACWY meningococcal vaccine as a control. The CDR3 DNA reads TGCAGCGTGGACCGGACGGGGCTTGATGGCTACACCTTC. This encodes CSVDRTGLDGYTF.